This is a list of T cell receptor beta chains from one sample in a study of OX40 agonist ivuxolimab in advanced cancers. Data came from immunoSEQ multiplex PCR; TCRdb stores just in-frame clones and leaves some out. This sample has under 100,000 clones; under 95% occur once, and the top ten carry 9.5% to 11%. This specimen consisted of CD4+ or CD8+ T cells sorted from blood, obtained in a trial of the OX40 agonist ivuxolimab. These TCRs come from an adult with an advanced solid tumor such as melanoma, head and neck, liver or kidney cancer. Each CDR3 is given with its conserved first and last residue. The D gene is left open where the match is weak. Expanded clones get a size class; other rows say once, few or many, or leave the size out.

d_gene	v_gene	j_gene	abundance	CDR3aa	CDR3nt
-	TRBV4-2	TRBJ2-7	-	CASSQDRLVGEQYF	TGTGCCAGCAGCCAAGACCGACTAGTGGGTGAGCAGTACTTC
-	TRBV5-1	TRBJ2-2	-	CASSWGETGTGELFF	TGCGCCAGCAGCTGGGGGGAGACAGGGACCGGGGAGCTGTTTTTT
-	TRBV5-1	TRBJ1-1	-	CASSFGGATEAFF	TGCGCCAGCAGCTTCGGAGGGGCCACTGAAGCTTTCTTT
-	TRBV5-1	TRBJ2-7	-	CASSLGRGPFSYEQYF	TGCGCCAGCAGCTTGGGGCGGGGCCCCTTCTCCTACGAGCAGTACTTC
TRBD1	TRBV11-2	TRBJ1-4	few	CASSLEAGGNEKLFF	TGTGCCAGCAGCTTAGAGGCAGGGGGAAATGAAAAACTGTTTTTT
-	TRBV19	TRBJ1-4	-	CASGYRDPNEKLFF	TGTGCCAGTGGATACAGGGACCCTAATGAAAAACTGTTTTTT
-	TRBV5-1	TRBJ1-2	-	CASSGVSEGFYGYTF	TGCGCCAGCAGCGGGGTCTCAGAGGGCTTCTATGGCTACACCTTC
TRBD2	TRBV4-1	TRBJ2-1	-	CASSHGGAVEQFF	TGCGCCAGCAGCCACGGGGGGGCAGTTGAGCAGTTCTTC
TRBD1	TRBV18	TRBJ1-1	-	CASSPLYNWGQGRNTEAFF	TGTGCCAGCTCACCCTTGTACAACTGGGGACAGGGGAGGAACACTGAAGCTTTCTTT
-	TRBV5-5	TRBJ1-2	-	CASSLANYGYTF	TGTGCCAGCAGCTTAGCTAACTATGGCTACACCTTC
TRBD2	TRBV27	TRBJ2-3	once	CASSNGAGGPLDTQYF	TGTGCCAGCAGTAACGGAGCGGGAGGTCCATTAGATACGCAGTATTTT
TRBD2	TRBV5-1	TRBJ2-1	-	CASSRLAGDYNEQFF	TGCGCCAGCAGCCGACTAGCGGGGGACTACAATGAGCAGTTCTTC
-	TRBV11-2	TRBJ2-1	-	CASSLEFINNEQFF	TGTGCCAGCAGCTTAGAATTCATAAACAATGAGCAGTTCTTC
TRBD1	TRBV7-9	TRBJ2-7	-	CASSPEPDRARQYF	TGTGCCAGCAGCCCCGAACCAGACAGGGCAAGGCAGTACTTC
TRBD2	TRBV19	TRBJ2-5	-	CASSIVRTSGEQETQYF	TGTGCCAGTAGTATTGTTAGGACTAGCGGGGAACAAGAGACCCAGTACTTC
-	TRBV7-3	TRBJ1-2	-	CASSLDSNYGYTF	TGTGCCAGCAGCTTAGATAGTAACTATGGCTACACCTTC
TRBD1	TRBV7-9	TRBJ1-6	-	CASRTGTGNSPLHF	TGTGCCAGCAGAACCGGGACAGGGAATTCACCCCTCCACTTT
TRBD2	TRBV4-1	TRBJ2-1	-	CASSHTNLAGPYNEQFF	TGCGCCAGCAGCCACACCAACCTAGCGGGGCCGTACAATGAGCAGTTCTTC
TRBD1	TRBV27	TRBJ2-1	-	CASTTGQGSYNEQFF	TGTGCCAGCACCACGGGACAGGGTTCCTACAATGAGCAGTTCTTC
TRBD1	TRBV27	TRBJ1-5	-	CASLRDRGRRGGNQPQHF	TGTGCCAGCCTCCGGGACAGGGGGCGCAGAGGGGGAAATCAGCCCCAGCATTTT
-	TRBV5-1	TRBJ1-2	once	CASSNAPGVRGEGYTF	TGCGCCAGCAGCAATGCCCCAGGGGTCCGGGGTGAGGGCTACACCTTC
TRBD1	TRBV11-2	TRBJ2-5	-	CASSQSGGQGVEETQYF	TGTGCCAGCAGCCAGTCAGGGGGACAGGGTGTAGAAGAGACCCAGTACTTC
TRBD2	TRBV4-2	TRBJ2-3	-	CASSLTVAGASTDTQYF	TGTGCCAGCAGCCTCACCGTAGCGGGGGCCAGCACAGATACGCAGTATTTT
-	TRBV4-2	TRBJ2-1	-	CASSRGGGDEQFF	TGTGCCAGCAGCCGGGGGGGCGGGGATGAGCAGTTCTTC
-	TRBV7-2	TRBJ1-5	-	CATALASWGNQPQHF	TGTGCCACCGCCTTGGCCTCGTGGGGCAATCAGCCCCAGCATTTT
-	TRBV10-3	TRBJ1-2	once	CAIIPGSASYGYTF	TGTGCCATCATCCCGGGCTCCGCATCCTATGGCTACACCTTC
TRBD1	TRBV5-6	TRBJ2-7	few	CASSSRWDRGLYEQYF	TGTGCCAGCAGCTCCCGCTGGGACAGGGGGTTGTACGAGCAGTACTTC
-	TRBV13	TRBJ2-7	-	CASSLGARVEQYF	TGTGCCAGCAGCTTAGGGGCTAGAGTCGAGCAGTACTTC
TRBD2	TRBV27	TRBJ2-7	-	CASSLSSGVITYEQYF	TGTGCCAGCAGTTTATCGAGCGGGGTCATTACCTACGAGCAGTACTTC
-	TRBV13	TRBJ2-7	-	CASSPTIADTYEQYF	TGTGCCAGCAGCCCAACCATAGCGGATACCTACGAGCAGTACTTC
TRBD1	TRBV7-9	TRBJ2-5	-	CASSSDLDRGVETQYF	TGTGCCAGCAGCTCCGACCTGGACAGGGGCGTAGAGACCCAGTACTTC